In its sample, the clone carrying this TCR beta chain was seen a few times. In the original processing: Cell counts per sample came from amplifying reference gene primers. Libraries were prepared by immunoSEQ multiplex PCR; TCRdb keeps only in-frame clonotypes and omits some of them. V, J and clone size are taken as reported in that table, and D and trimming were inferred from the DNA itself. Among about 43,000 clones listed, 88% were seen once. This CDR3 spans 14 amino acids. The V segment lost 3 bases and the J segment 3 bases; nucleotides outside the gene matches: 5. Germline-derived CDR1 and CDR2 are ENHRY and SYGVKD. This sample was taken from a study of blood T cell repertoires in COVID-19. Study context: The samples span acute and convalescent COVID-19 from the United States, Italy and Spain. T cells, B-cell-depleted T cells, or PBMCs supplied cDNA or gDNA.

The sequence came from a human donor in a cohort sampled during active COVID-19. The sequenced material came from peripheral blood. The rearrangement links TRBV10-3 to TRBJ2-7; 7 bases are a match to TRBD2. CDR3 bases: TGTGCCATCAGTGACCGCGGGAGAATCTACGAGCAGTACTTC. Its protein product is CAISDRGRIYEQYF.